This T cell receptor beta chain was recovered during a study of graft-versus-host responses after intestinal transplantation. Turning to this clone: Its target is not known.

V lost 2 bases and J lost 3, with 11 bases in between. CDR3 length: 15 amino acids. CDR1 is SGHTA and CDR2 is FQGNSA in the germline V gene. Regarding the study as a whole: Recipient marrow showed GvH clones, some seen first in ileum or blood.

Repertoires were generated with immunoSEQ multiplex PCR, while TCRdb's copy carries only in-frame clones and drops some. This table has 62,000 or so clones, roughly nine tenths appearing once. Source: unstimulated CD8+ T cells sorted from spleen or lymph node cells, taken before transplant. V and J are TRBV7-2 and TRBJ2-1, with D perhaps matching TRBD2 (5 bases). This TCR was recovered from a human donor who was the organ donor for an intestinal transplant. The CDR3 is CASSLWPGNYNEQFF. CDR3 DNA: TGTGCCAGCAGCTTATGGCCGGGAAACTACAATGAGCAGTTCTTC.